A selection of T cell receptor beta chains follows, all from one sample in a study of blood T cell repertoires in COVID-19. Data came from immunoSEQ multiplex PCR; TCRdb stores just in-frame clones and leaves some out. The repertoire consists of roughly 240,000 clones, with about 84% occurring once and the leading ten covering approximately 2%. What was sequenced was PBMCs or T cells enriched from blood (not recorded which). The receptors stem from a woman aged 45-59 years who had recovered from COVID-19. Both conserved end residues are part of each CDR3. The D gene is left open where the match is weak. For some rows the clone size is stated as once, few or many, or as a class when expanded; others skip it.

TRBV15,TRBJ2-5,.,.,CATSALGLQETQYF,TGTGCCACCAGCGCACTAGGGCTCCAAGAGACCCAGTACTTC
TRBV5-1,TRBJ1-5,TRBD1,few,CASSFDGQGNQPQHF,TGCGCCAGCAGCTTTGACGGACAGGGGAATCAGCCCCAGCATTTT
TRBV11-2,TRBJ2-7,TRBD2,.,CASSEPWTSLRYEQYF,TGTGCCAGCAGCGAGCCGTGGACTAGTCTACGCTACGAGCAGTACTTC
TRBV11-1,TRBJ1-3,.,.,CASSFGGRNTIYF,TGTGCCAGCAGCTTCGGCGGCAGAAACACCATATATTTT
TRBV7-2,TRBJ1-1,.,.,CASSSVWGTPNTEAFF,TGTGCCAGCAGTTCAGTATGGGGGACACCAAACACTGAAGCTTTCTTT
TRBV2,TRBJ1-5,.,.,CASSVGHRAGNQPQHF,TGTGCCAGCAGCGTGGGACATCGCGCCGGGAATCAGCCCCAGCATTTT
TRBV4-1,TRBJ2-1,TRBD2,.,CASSQLSGRGYNEQFF,TGCGCCAGCAGCCAACTCAGCGGGAGGGGTTACAATGAGCAGTTCTTC
TRBV25-1,TRBJ1-5,.,.,CASSATVSQPQHF,TGTGCCAGCAGTGCGACAGTATCGCAGCCCCAGCATTTT
TRBV7-3,TRBJ2-1,.,.,CASSLIPGDPPHEQFF,TGTGCCAGCAGCTTAATTCCGGGGGACCCTCCCCATGAGCAGTTCTTC
TRBV2,TRBJ1-5,.,.,CASTARGDSNQPQHF,TGTGCCAGCACCGCCCGGGGGGATAGCAATCAGCCCCAGCATTTT
TRBV5-5,TRBJ2-1,.,once,CASSLGIGAAGNEQFF,TGTGCCAGCAGCTTGGGGATCGGGGCCGCGGGGAATGAGCAGTTCTTC
TRBV3-1/TRBV3-2,TRBJ2-1,.,.,CASSQDDTGLGNEQFF,TGTGCCAGCAGCCAAGATGATACAGGGTTGGGCAATGAGCAGTTCTTC
TRBV5-1,TRBJ1-1,TRBD1,.,CASSEDRGKAFF,TGCGCCAGCAGCGAGGACAGGGGCAAAGCTTTCTTT
TRBV7-9,TRBJ1-5,.,once,CASSRGNQPQHF,TGTGCCAGCTCCCGGGGCAATCAGCCCCAGCATTTT
TRBV5-5,TRBJ1-2,.,.,CASSHTLLYGYTF,TGTGCCAGCAGCCATACATTGCTCTATGGCTACACCTTC
TRBV5-1,TRBJ1-1,.,.,CASSLSGGSTEAFF,TGCGCCAGCAGCCTTTCCGGGGGAAGTACTGAAGCTTTCTTT
TRBV12-5,TRBJ2-5,TRBD1,.,CASGSGQGPQETQYF,TGTGCTAGTGGTAGCGGACAGGGACCCCAAGAGACCCAGTACTTC
TRBV30,TRBJ2-1,.,.,CAWERGGNYNEQFF,TGTGCCTGGGAGCGTGGGGGGAATTACAATGAGCAGTTCTTC
TRBV18,TRBJ1-2,TRBD1,once,CASSPGFGQGNYGYTF,TGTGCCAGCTCACCAGGGTTCGGACAGGGGAACTATGGCTACACCTTC
TRBV18,TRBJ1-1,.,few,CASSPPTVYSTEAFF,TGTGCCAGCTCACCACCGACCGTGTACAGCACTGAAGCTTTCTTT
TRBV5-4,TRBJ2-3,TRBD2,.,CASSSGLAGTDTQYF,TGTGCCAGCAGCTCGGGACTAGCGGGCACAGATACGCAGTATTTT
TRBV28,TRBJ2-1,.,.,CASSYFGQGRNYNEQFF,TGTGCCAGCAGTTACTTCGGTCAGGGTCGGAACTACAATGAGCAGTTCTTC
TRBV5-1,TRBJ2-1,TRBD2,.,CASSLAGRDNEQFF,TGCGCCAGCAGCCTAGCGGGTAGGGACAATGAGCAGTTCTTC
TRBV7-3,TRBJ1-1,TRBD1,once,CASSGTANTEAFF,TGTGCCAGCAGCGGGACAGCCAACACTGAAGCTTTCTTT
TRBV21-1,TRBJ2-7,.,.,CASSKENTGIPYEQYF,TGTGCCAGCAGCAAGGAAAACACAGGGATCCCCTACGAGCAGTACTTC
TRBV3-1/TRBV3-2,TRBJ2-3,TRBD1,once,CASSQGIGGYGTDTQYF,TGTGCCAGCAGCCAAGGGATAGGGGGCTACGGCACAGATACGCAGTATTTT
TRBV27,TRBJ2-1,.,.,CASSFGDNEQFF,TGTGCCAGCAGTTTCGGGGACAATGAGCAGTTCTTC
TRBV11-3,TRBJ2-5,.,.,CASSFKETQYF,TGTGCCAGCAGCTTCAAAGAGACCCAGTACTTC
TRBV2,TRBJ1-6,.,.,CASIRGTEYNSPLHF,TGTGCCAGCATTCGCGGGACGGAATATAATTCACCCCTCCACTTT